What follows are 22 T cell receptor beta chains derived from one specimen sequenced in a study of T-cell memory formation after mild COVID-19. TCRdb recomputed calls from the 5' RACE reads with MiXCR, one row per CDR3 protein. The table has 140,000 or so distinct CDR3 sequences, 11% to 15% seen once. The sequenced sample was PBMCs or a T cell subset sorted from them (not recorded which). These receptors came from an adult woman who had mild COVID-19 (a few samples of this study predate the infection). Cell type and time point are not known.

This rearrangement joins TRBV5-1 to TRBJ1-1; tentatively, D is TRBD1 (6 bases). Germline V gene data show CDR1 as SGHRS and CDR2 as YFSETQ. The CDR3 has 14 amino acids. The V end lost 0 bases, the J end lost 6 bases, and 12 bases lay between the germline ends. CDR3 nucleotides: TGCGCCAGCAGCTTGGGAGGGGGGCCCGCTGAAGCTTTCTTT. This sequence encodes CASSLGGGPAEAFF.

With respect to this clonotype: Because it lacks the conserved phenylalanine or tryptophan at the end, this CDR3 is likely a read error. The chain links TRBV15 to TRBJ2-1, with D perhaps TRBD1 or TRBD2 (5 bases each). The germline V gene encodes CDR1 LNHNV and CDR2 YYDKDF (reference sequence). Trimming stripped 5 bases from V and 4 bases from J, with 18 bases between. This CDR3 spans 16 amino acids. The CDR3 sequence: CATSRGVGARYNEQFL. The CDR3 DNA reads TGTGCCACCAGCCGAGGGGTAGGGGCGAGGTACAATGAGCAGTTCCTC.

This clonotype was seen repeatedly, ten times or more. J is TRBJ2-7 and V is TRBV12-3 or TRBV12-4; 7 bases line up with TRBD2. There are 14 residues in the CDR3. V trimming: 3 bases; J trimming: 3 bases; junction bases outside the gene matches: 5. The CDR3 spells CASSLASSGYEQYF. CDR3 bases: TGTGCCAGCAGTTTGGCTTCTAGCGGCTACGAGCAGTACTTC.

V usage is TRBV7-6 and J usage is TRBJ2-7; D is perhaps TRBD2 (5 bases). V lost 4 bases and J 2 bases, leaving 15 bases between the germline ends. The CDR3 consists of 15 residues. Germline values: CDR1 SGHVS, CDR2 FNYEAQ. The CDR3 sequence: CASSSPPDGTYEQYF. CDR3 bases: TGTGCCAGCAGCTCCCCACCGGACGGGACCTACGAGCAGTACTTC.

In its sample, this clonotype was seen a few times. The gene calls are TRBV7-9 and TRBJ2-1; D not certain. The V gene lost 2 bases and the J gene lost 3 bases, with 17 bases spanning the gap. The CDR3 contains 17 residues. Per germline, CDR1 SEHNR and CDR2 FQNEAQ (reference sequence). The CDR3 loop reads CASSLILVHRNYNEQFF. CDR3 sequence (DNA): TGTGCCAGCAGCTTAATTTTGGTTCACCGAAACTACAATGAGCAGTTCTTC. The variable domain in full, completed from reference TRBV7-9 and TRBJ2-1, reads DTGVSQNPRHKITKRGQNVTFRCDPISEHNRLYWYRQTLGQGPEFLTYFQNEAQLEKSRLLSDRFSAERPKGSFSTLEIQRTEQGDSAMYLCASSLILVHRNYNEQFFGPGTRLTVL.

The V and J genes are TRBV4-1 and TRBJ2-2; unclear D gene. Germline V gene lookup returns CDR1 MGHRA and CDR2 YSYEKL. V was clipped by 1 base and J by 2 bases, with 5 bases between them. The CDR3 spans 14 residues. CDR3 protein: CASSQAFNTGELFF. The DNA of the CDR3 is TGCGCCAGCAGCCAAGCCTTTAACACCGGGGAGCTGTTTTTT.

The V and J genes are TRBV11-2 and TRBJ2-2; D not certain. Between the trimmed V and J ends, which lost 5 bases and 1 base, there was a span of 11 bases. Germline-derived CDR1 and CDR2 are SGHAT and FQNNGV. This CDR3 is 15 amino acids long. The CDR3 loop reads CASSPLLGNTGELFF. The CDR3 coding sequence is TGTGCCAGCAGCCCATTGTTGGGGAACACCGGGGAGCTGTTTTTT.

This clonotype showed up many times. The V gene is TRBV24-1, the J gene TRBJ2-3; 8 bases are a match to TRBD2. The junction had 13 bases not matched to a gene; V was cut back by 4 bases and J by 2 bases. CDR1 is KGHDR, CDR2 SFDVKD, per germline. The CDR3 has 18 amino acids. The CDR3 coding sequence is TGTGCCACCAGTGACCCCGAGCGGGGGCCCGCCTTCACAGATACGCAGTATTTT. This encodes CATSDPERGPAFTDTQYF.

The chain joins TRBV4-2 to TRBJ2-2; TRBD2 agrees at 14 bases. J gave up 7 bases and V 0 bases, and 4 bases lay outside the gene matches. This CDR3 region has 17 residues. In germline, CDR1 is LGHNA, CDR2 YNFKEQ. DNA of the CDR3: TGTGCCAGCAGCCAAGATCGACTAGCGGGAGGGGTCGGGGAGCTGTTTTTT. Translating gives CASSQDRLAGGVGELFF.

This clonotype occurred many times. CDR3 nucleotide sequence: TGCGCCAGCAGCTTGACGGCTCCCTCCTACGAGCAGTACTTC. Translating it yields CASSLTAPSYEQYF. This sequence joins TRBV5-1 and TRBJ2-7; D remains ambiguous. V lost 1 base to trimming and J lost 0 bases, with 8 bases between them. The CDR3 contains 14 residues. CDR1 is SGHRS, CDR2 YFSETQ, per germline.

This clonotype was picked up a small number of times. The CDR3 nucleotides read TGTGCCAGCAGACACGGGGGTAACACTGAAGCTTTCTTT. Protein product: CASRHGGNTEAFF. The chain recombines TRBV12-3 or TRBV12-4 with TRBJ1-1, with D possibly TRBD1 on 5 matching bases. With 6 bases removed from V and 2 bases from J, the gap between germline ends came to 10 bases. The CDR3 totals 13 residues.

The chain carries TRBV29-1 and TRBJ2-3, with a tentative D call TRBD2 (7 bases). V was cut by 5 bases and J by 2 bases, with 14 bases left in between. The CDR3 totals 14 residues. Germline assignment: CDR1 SQVTM and CDR2 ANQGSEA. CDR3 loop: CSVNRGGDTDTQYF. CDR3 nucleotides: TGCAGCGTTAACAGAGGGGGGGACACAGATACGCAGTATTTT.

There are a few counts of this clonotype. J is TRBJ2-1 and V is TRBV7-8; D gene unclear. V was cut by 5 bases and J by 1 base, with 15 bases left in between. The CDR3 runs to 16 residues. Germline V gene lookup returns CDR1 SGHVS and CDR2 FQNEAQ. In DNA form, the CDR3 reads TGTGCCAGCAGCGACGAGGCTGGGCGGTCCTACAATGAGCAGTTCTTC. This sequence encodes CASSDEAGRSYNEQFF.

This chain uses TRBV5-1 with TRBJ2-1; 9 positions match TRBD1. This CDR3 has 15 amino acids. V was pared by 4 bases and J by 5 bases, with 7 bases of the junction left unmatched. Germline CDR1 reads SGHRS; CDR2 reads YFSETQ. CDR3 amino acids: CASSPGDREHNEQFF. CDR3 coding DNA: TGCGCCAGCAGCCCCGGGGACAGGGAACACAATGAGCAGTTCTTC.

This rearrangement joins TRBV6-2 or TRBV6-3 to TRBJ1-5; D gene uncertain. V was shortened by 7 bases and J by 0 bases, with 13 bases between the two germline ends. CDR1 and CDR2 from the germline V gene are MNHEY and SVGEGT. This CDR3 spans 15 amino acids. CDR3 protein: CASKTDWDSNQPQHF. CDR3 coding DNA: TGTGCCAGCAAAACCGACTGGGATAGCAATCAGCCCCAGCATTTT.

The chain employs TRBV10-3 and TRBJ2-4; D not certain. V lost 2 bases and J lost 0, with 11 bases in between. From germline, CDR1 is ENHRY and CDR2 SYGVKD. The CDR3 has 16 amino acids. The CDR3 DNA sequence: TGTGCCATCAGTGAGGACGGTCCCTTAGCCAAAAACATTCAGTACTTC. Translation gives CAISEDGPLAKNIQYF.

This chain uses TRBV3-1 with TRBJ2-5, with a weak D call TRBD2 (6 bases). The CDR3 is 15 residues long. The germline V gene encodes CDR1 LGHDT and CDR2 YNNKEL (reference sequence). Between the trimmed V and J ends, which lost 3 bases and 2 bases, there was a span of 13 bases. CDR3 nucleotide sequence: TGTGCCAGCAGCCAGGGACTGAACTTACAAGAGACCCAGTACTTC. Amino acids: CASSQGLNLQETQYF.

J is TRBJ2-7 and V is TRBV6-5, with no clear D. The CDR3 runs to 15 residues. Per the germline V gene, CDR1 is MNHEY and CDR2 is SVGAGI. V dropped 6 bases and J dropped 4 bases, with 19 bases sitting between them. In nucleotides, the CDR3 is TGTGCCAGCAGCCAGACGGTAGGCACCCAATACGAGCAGTACGTC. It encodes CASSQTVGTQYEQYV.

This clonotype was seen ten or more times. CDR3 sequence (DNA): TGTGCCAGCAGTGCCTCGACGGGACAAGAGACCCAGTACTTC. Translating gives CASSASTGQETQYF. The chain has TRBV6-1 and TRBJ2-5, with TRBD2 as a possible D gene (5 bases). Trimming removed 4 bases at V and 2 bases at J, with 11 bases between. This CDR3 is 14 amino acids long. Germline loops: CDR1 MNHNS, CDR2 SASEGT.

This clonotype was detected a few times. V usage is TRBV15 and J usage is TRBJ1-5, with D uncertain. The germline V and J ends were trimmed by 3 bases and 5 bases, with 5 bases remaining between them. Germline V gene data show CDR1 as LNHNV and CDR2 as YYDKDF (reference sequence). The CDR3 has 12 residues. CDR3 residues: CATSSHYQPQHF. CDR3 bases: TGTGCCACCAGCAGTCATTATCAGCCCCAGCATTTT.

The rearrangement joins TRBV9 to TRBJ1-2; D is undetermined. This CDR3 is built from 16 residues. Trimming shortened V by 3 bases and J by 1 base, and 16 bases separated the two germline ends. The V gene's germline CDR1 is SGDLS and CDR2 YYNGEE. This CDR3 is CASSGGGSPLNYGYTF. The CDR3 coding sequence is TGTGCCAGCAGCGGCGGAGGCTCTCCACTTAACTATGGCTACACCTTC.

The V call is TRBV27, the J call TRBJ2-7, with a weak D call TRBD1 (5 bases). Germline CDR1 MNHEY, CDR2 SMNVEV (reference sequence). V dropped 5 bases and J dropped 6 bases, with 8 bases sitting between them. The CDR3 has 11 amino acids. The DNA for the CDR3 is TGTGCCAGCAGTCAAACAGGCGAGCAGTACTTC. This gives the protein CASSQTGEQYF.